This T cell receptor (beta chain) was found in a study of T cells in Graves' hyperthyroidism and ophthalmopathy. Across the study: Peripheral blood sampling occurred at initial diagnosis, before any treatment. Overall study results and limits: Ophthalmopathy was distinguished from stable hyperthyroidism by 13 V-J signatures.

In the ophthalmopathy cohort, Clinical Activity Score was at least 3, NOSPECS grade at least 4, and duration under 3 months. This clonotype was detected many times. Its target is unknown. CDR1 is MNHNS and CDR2 is SASEGT in the germline V gene. The ends were cut back, 5 bases at V and 1 base at J, with 17 bases in the middle. The CDR3 consists of 16 residues. From RNA transcripts, TCR beta CDR3 regions were amplified. HTBI primers were employed in a first-round RT-PCR of the TCR CDR3. In TCRdb, the multiplex PCR reads were re-called with MiXCR into one record per CDR3 protein. The sample lists approximately 410,000 distinct CDR3 sequences, 14% to 15% seen once, with approximately 13% in the top ten.

This TCR derives from a young man with Graves' ophthalmopathy. Sequencing was performed on blood. This chain links TRBV6-1 with TRBJ1-1, with D unclear. CDR3: CASSYFTAPQNTEAFF. The CDR3 coding sequence is TGTGCCAGCAGTTATTTTACGGCCCCTCAGAACACTGAAGCTTTCTTT.